This TCR beta chain was obtained from a study of shared clonotypes between healthy human individuals. This clone was seen once. The V end was cut by 3 bases, the J end by 4 bases, with 13 bases between. Germline-derived CDR1 and CDR2 are SGHNT and YYREEE (reference sequence). This CDR3 is 15 amino acids long. The assay was immunoSEQ multiplex PCR, and TCRdb's table has in-frame clones only and misses some. The sample gives about 490,000 clones, roughly 80% of which show up once; about 12% is in the top ten. The sample consisted of PBMCs. This chain links TRBV5-4 with TRBJ1-4; D call uncertain. This clonotype originated in a woman aged 35 to 49 in good health. Some clones in this sample may be carry-over from other donors' samples. The CDR3 loop is CASSSGLAGNEKLFF. CDR3 coding DNA: TGTGCCAGCAGCTCCGGACTGGCGGGTAATGAAAAACTGTTTTTT. Full variable domain (missing parts from reference TRBV5-4 and TRBJ1-4): ETGVTQSPTHLIKTRGQQVTLRCSSQSGHNTVSWYQQALGQGPQFIFQYYREEENGRGNFPPRFSGLQFPNYSSELNVNALELDDSALYLCASSSGLAGNEKLFFGSGTQLSVL.